The next 30 T cell receptor beta chains were all read from a single sample in a study of CD8 T cells in Susac syndrome. RNA amounts of roughly 0.45 to 1 ug underwent reverse transcription with random hexamers. TCRdb redid the calling of the immunoSEQ multiplex PCR reads with MiXCR, one entry per CDR3 protein. This sample has nearly 200,000 distinct CDR3 sequences, with nearly 95% found just once. The source material was CD4+ T cells from PBMCs. The receptors were gathered from a human donor with multiple sclerosis.

This clonotype has more than one count but fewer than ten. The V call is TRBV2, the J call TRBJ2-1; D perhaps matches TRBD2 (6 bases). Germline V gene data show CDR1 as SNHLY and CDR2 as FYNNEI. This CDR3 is built from 12 residues. V dropped 5 bases and J dropped 9 bases, with 11 bases sitting between them. CDR3 region: CASSNRGGEQFF. The CDR3 nucleotides read TGTGCCAGCAGTAACCGGGGAGGTGAGCAGTTCTTC.

The rearrangement joins TRBV4-1 to TRBJ1-5, with 9 bases aligning to TRBD1. The CDR3 is made up of 15 amino acids. The germline V gene has CDR1 MGHRA and CDR2 YSYEKL. V shed 4 bases and J 2 bases; nucleotides not matched to a gene: 3. The CDR3 nucleotides read TGCGCCAGCAGCCTCCGGGACAGGGGCAATCAGCCCCAGCATTTT. Protein product: CASSLRDRGNQPQHF.

The chain uses TRBV6-5 and TRBJ2-7, with D possibly TRBD1 on 6 matching bases. In germline, CDR1 is MNHEY, CDR2 SVGAGI. This CDR3 comprises 13 residues. V lost 6 bases, J lost 4 bases, and 13 bases lay in between. The CDR3 nucleotides read TGTGCCAGCAGGACAGGTGTACGTTACGAGCAGTACTTC. It encodes CASRTGVRYEQYF.

V gene TRBV3-1 combines with J gene TRBJ2-1; a weak D match, TRBD2 (6 bases). The CDR3 contains 15 residues. Germline V gene sequence: CDR1 LGHDT, CDR2 YNNKEL (reference sequence). V dropped 4 bases and J dropped 10 bases, with 20 bases sitting between them. The DNA of the CDR3 is TGTGCCAGCAGCCGGTCCCCCTCGAGGAGCGGGGAGCAGTTCTTC. As protein: CASSRSPSRSGEQFF.

The chain is built from TRBV20-1 and TRBJ2-2; possible D gene TRBD2, 5 bases. The CDR3 spans 16 residues. Germline V gene data show CDR1 as DFQATT and CDR2 as SNEGSKA (reference sequence). Between the trimmed V and J ends, which lost 1 base and 3 bases, there was a span of 15 bases. CDR3 residues: CSARAYPAEDTGELFF. For the CDR3, the DNA is TGCAGTGCTAGAGCCTATCCAGCGGAGGACACCGGGGAGCTGTTTTTT.

The chain employs TRBV20-1 and TRBJ1-1; D gene uncertain. Germline CDR1 reads DFQATT; CDR2 reads SNEGSKA (reference sequence). The CDR3 is made up of 14 amino acids. Trimming pared 5 bases from V and 0 bases from J, leaving 13 bases between. The CDR3 is CSALRTEMNTEAFF. The CDR3 nucleotides are TGCAGTGCTTTACGGACCGAGATGAACACTGAAGCTTTCTTT.

In this sample, this clonotype turned up once. The chain employs TRBV14 and TRBJ1-1, with TRBD1 identical over 9 bases. The CDR3 length is 14 residues. Unmatched junction bases numbered 5, after V lost 5 bases and J lost 4 bases. Germline CDR1 reads SGHDN; CDR2 reads FVKESK. The CDR3 DNA reads TGTGCCAGCAGCATCGGGACAGGGTTCACTGAAGCTTTCTTT. This sequence encodes CASSIGTGFTEAFF. Complete variable domain (other parts from reference TRBV14 and TRBJ1-1): EAGVTQFPSHSVIEKGQTVTLRCDPISGHDNLYWYRRVMGKEIKFLLHFVKESKQDESGMPNNRFLAERTGGTYSTLKVQPAELEDSGVYFCASSIGTGFTEAFFGQGTRLTVV.

The rearrangement joins TRBV6-2 or TRBV6-3 to TRBJ2-3; D remains unclear. The CDR3 totals 15 residues. Germline loops: CDR1 MNHEY, CDR2 SVGEGT. The V end was cut by 4 bases, the J end by 1 base, with 12 bases between. CDR3 DNA: TGTGCCAGCAGTTCAGTGTACCTTGGCACAGATACGCAGTATTTT. Protein sequence: CASSSVYLGTDTQYF.

The J gene is TRBJ2-7, the V gene TRBV16; TRBD2 matches 11 bases. This CDR3 is 14 amino acids long. Trimming cost V 7 bases and J 2 bases; bases outside gene matches: 4. CDR1 is KGHSY and CDR2 is FQNENV in the germline V gene. The CDR3 reads CASNPTSGAYEQYF. CDR3 bases: TGTGCCAGCAACCCGACTAGCGGGGCCTACGAGCAGTACTTC. The complete variable domain, with remaining parts taken from reference TRBV16 and TRBJ2-7, reads GEEVAQTPKHLVRGEGQKAKLYCAPIKGHSYVFWYQQVLKNEFKFLISFQNENVFDETGMPKERFSAKCLPNSPCSLEIQATKLEDSAVYFCASNPTSGAYEQYFGPGTRLTVT.

This chain uses TRBV4-1 with TRBJ2-5, with unresolved D. This CDR3 spans 14 amino acids. Trimming stripped 4 bases from V and 2 bases from J, with 11 bases between. Germline V gene lookup returns CDR1 MGHRA and CDR2 YSYEKL. The DNA for the CDR3 is TGCGCCAGCAGCCTCTTGACGTATCAAGAGACCCAGTACTTC. Translating gives CASSLLTYQETQYF.

V and J are TRBV6-4 and TRBJ2-5, with D uncertain. The CDR3 has 10 amino acids. Trimming took off 11 bases at V and 3 bases at J, with 7 bases between the two ends. From germline, CDR1 is MRHNA and CDR2 SNTAGT. For the CDR3, the DNA is TGTGCCGGCTTAAAAGAGACCCAGTACTTC. Its protein is CAGLKETQYF.

The chain carries TRBV2 and TRBJ2-1, with D tentatively TRBD1 (5 bases). V lost 6 bases and J lost 0, with 12 bases in between. Germline CDR1 is SNHLY and CDR2 is FYNNEI. This CDR3 has 15 amino acids. CDR3 sequence (DNA): TGTGCCAGCAGCGGACATCCGAGCTCCTACAATGAGCAGTTCTTC. Its protein is CASSGHPSSYNEQFF.

In DNA form, the CDR3 reads TGTGCCAGTAGTATTGGGCAGTCATATCAGCCCCAGCATTTT. This encodes CASSIGQSYQPQHF. The chain has TRBV19 and TRBJ1-5, with D uncertain. The CDR3 totals 14 residues. Trimming cost V 3 bases and J 5 bases, with 11 bases left between them. Germline CDR1 LNHDA, CDR2 SQIVND (reference sequence).

The rearrangement joins TRBV24-1 to TRBJ2-5; tentative D call: TRBD2 (6 bases). CDR3 length: 13 amino acids. Germline values: CDR1 KGHDR, CDR2 SFDVKD. V was clipped by 9 bases and J by 2 bases, with 12 bases between them. CDR3 sequence (DNA): TGTGCCACCCGGGACGCGGGGCAAGAGACCCAGTACTTC. It is translated as CATRDAGQETQYF.

The chain carries TRBV30 and TRBJ1-1; D is possibly TRBD1 (6 bases). This CDR3 region has 13 residues. Germline CDR1 reads GTSNPN; CDR2 reads SVGIG (reference sequence). V lost 3 bases to trimming and J lost 11 bases, with 19 bases between them. CDR3 loop: CAWRAGSWRGAFF. In nucleotides, the CDR3 is TGTGCCTGGAGGGCAGGGAGTTGGAGGGGGGCTTTCTTT.

This clonotype was recorded once. This rearrangement joins TRBV20-1 to TRBJ2-1; 7 nucleotides line up with TRBD2. The CDR3 totals 14 residues. Unmatched junction bases numbered 14, after V lost 8 bases and J lost 7 bases. The V gene's germline CDR1 is DFQATT and CDR2 SNEGSKA (reference sequence). CDR3 bases: TGCAGTTCTCTACGGCGGGAGTCACCTAATGAGCAGTTCTTC. It translates to CSSLRRESPNEQFF.

The gene calls are TRBV20-1 and TRBJ2-2; D remains ambiguous. This CDR3 spans 13 amino acids. V gave up 0 bases and J gave up 6 bases, with 8 bases separating them. Germline assignment: CDR1 DFQATT and CDR2 SNEGSKA (reference sequence). The CDR3 is CSARDLVSGELFF. The CDR3 DNA reads as TGCAGTGCTAGAGATCTGGTTTCCGGGGAGCTGTTTTTT.

The rearrangement uses TRBV2 and TRBJ2-3; D is possibly TRBD2 (5 bases). This CDR3 has 16 amino acids. Germline assignment: CDR1 SNHLY and CDR2 FYNNEI. V shed 10 bases and J shed 0 bases, with 20 bases lying between them. The CDR3, as DNA: TGTGCCACAAGGAATCGAGGCGGGCCTAGCACAGATACGCAGTATTTT. It yields the protein CATRNRGGPSTDTQYF.

The chain links TRBV3-1 to TRBJ2-1; D not resolved. Germline values: CDR1 LGHDT, CDR2 YNNKEL (reference sequence). Trimming took 0 bases from V and 3 from J, leaving 6 bases between them. CDR3 size: 14 residues. The CDR3 region has the DNA TGTGCCAGCAGCCAAGAGGACGGCTACAATGAGCAGTTCTTC. Its protein product is CASSQEDGYNEQFF.

This clonotype is a singleton in its sample. The rearrangement joins TRBV27 to TRBJ1-5, with a possible D match to TRBD1 (6 bases). Germline lookup yields CDR1 MNHEY and CDR2 SMNVEV (reference sequence). V lost 6 bases and J 7 bases, leaving 13 bases between the germline ends. CDR3 length: 13 amino acids. Here the CDR3 DNA reads TGTGCCAGCAGGCCGGGACAATTCCAGCCCCAGCATTTT. Its translation is CASRPGQFQPQHF.

V and J are TRBV15 and TRBJ2-7; 9 positions match TRBD1. Germline V gene lookup returns CDR1 LNHNV and CDR2 YYDKDF (reference sequence). J lost 1 base, V lost 1 base, and 2 bases had no gene match. The CDR3 extends over 15 amino acids. CDR3 amino acids: CATSRVDRGSYEQYF. CDR3 sequence (DNA): TGTGCCACCAGCAGAGTGGACAGGGGTTCCTACGAGCAGTACTTC.

The chain employs TRBV20-1 and TRBJ2-1; D may be TRBD1 (6 bases). The V end was cut by 4 bases, the J end by 6 bases, with 10 bases between. This CDR3 has 12 residues. The germline gives CDR1 DFQATT, CDR2 SNEGSKA (reference sequence). CDR3 bases: TGCAGTGCTACTGGACAGACCAATGAGCAGTTCTTC. Its translation is CSATGQTNEQFF.

This chain uses TRBV29-1 with TRBJ2-7; D is perhaps TRBD2 (6 bases). V was shortened by 3 bases and J by 3 bases, with 6 bases between the two germline ends. This CDR3 comprises 11 residues. CDR1 is SQVTM and CDR2 is ANQGSEA in the germline V gene. The CDR3 nucleotides are TGCAGCGTTGAGCGGGGCTACGAGCAGTACTTC. This sequence encodes CSVERGYEQYF.

This clonotype appeared once. This chain joins TRBV6-2 or TRBV6-3 and TRBJ1-1, with TRBD1 as a possible D gene (5 bases). This CDR3 contains 16 residues. With 7 bases removed from V and 4 bases from J, the gap between germline ends came to 22 bases. Germline V gene sequence: CDR1 MNHEY, CDR2 SVGEGT. The CDR3 region is CASTTLVAPGRTEAFF. Written as DNA, the CDR3 is TGTGCCAGCACCACTCTCGTTGCCCCAGGGCGCACTGAAGCTTTCTTT.

This clonotype was detected a few times. The chain couples TRBV18 to TRBJ1-1, with no clear D. The germline CDR1 and CDR2 sequences are KGHSH and LQKENI. The CDR3 is made up of 10 amino acids. V lost 4 bases and J lost 4, with 1 base in between. For the CDR3, the DNA is TGTGCCAGCTCACGCACTGAAGCTTTCTTT. It translates to CASSRTEAFF.

The V and J genes are TRBV28 and TRBJ2-1; 7 nucleotides align to TRBD2. This CDR3 comprises 15 residues. Germline CDR1 reads MDHEN; CDR2 reads SYDVKM. Trimming cost V 7 bases and J 6 bases; bases outside gene matches: 12. The CDR3 protein is CASTRGGRAANEQFF. In DNA form, the CDR3 reads TGTGCCAGCACCCGTGGAGGGAGGGCTGCCAATGAGCAGTTCTTC.

The CDR3 DNA reads TGTGCCAGCAAATTCTTTGATCCGGACGAGCAGTACTTC. It encodes CASKFFDPDEQYF. The chain couples TRBV2 to TRBJ2-7; D is unresolved. Germline V gene lookup returns CDR1 SNHLY and CDR2 FYNNEI. CDR3 length: 13 residues. Trimming pared 7 bases from V and 5 bases from J, leaving 15 bases between.

The chain combines TRBV6-5 with TRBJ2-1; the match to TRBD1 covers 9 bases. The length of the CDR3 is 13 residues. The ends lost 5 bases at V and 12 bases at J; junction bases unmatched: 8. CDR1 is MNHEY, CDR2 SVGAGI, per germline. The DNA for the CDR3 is TGTGCCAGCAGTCTCGGACAGGGGTGGTGGCAGTTCTTC. This encodes CASSLGQGWWQFF.

The gene calls are TRBV5-4 and TRBJ1-2, with D unclear. Trimming pared 4 bases from V and 2 bases from J, leaving 9 bases between. Germline CDR1 SGHNT, CDR2 YYREEE (reference sequence). This CDR3 region has 13 residues. The chain's CDR3 is CASSPPNNYGYTF. The CDR3 DNA reads TGTGCCAGCAGCCCGCCGAACAACTATGGCTACACCTTC.

The V and J genes are TRBV6-2 or TRBV6-3 and TRBJ2-3; tentatively, D is TRBD1 (5 bases). V was shortened by 6 bases and J by 0 bases, with 19 bases between the two germline ends. The germline gives CDR1 MNHEY, CDR2 SVGEGT. This CDR3 is 17 amino acids long. CDR3 sequence (DNA): TGTGCCAGCAGCCGGCCTAGGGGCCCCCAGAGCACAGATACGCAGTATTTT. Its translation: CASSRPRGPQSTDTQYF.